This T cell receptor beta chain was captured by sequencing in a study of blood T cell repertoires in COVID-19. Study background: T cells, B-cell-depleted T cells, or PBMCs provided the cDNA or gDNA that served as material.

The repertoire was sequenced with immunoSEQ multiplex PCR; TCRdb's copy has only in-frame clones and lacks some. The sample lists some 150,000 clones; roughly 80% were seen once. Germline assignment: CDR1 SNHLY and CDR2 FYNNEI. The CDR3 length is 18 residues. After removal of 4 bases from V and 5 bases from J, the junction contained 8 bases not matched to a gene. This chain uses TRBV2 with TRBJ2-1, with 16 bases that match TRBD2. What was sequenced was peripheral blood. This TCR came from a man aged 50 to 59 with active or convalescent COVID-19. The CDR3 here is CASSGSGLAGGWNNEQFF. The CDR3 DNA reads TGTGCCAGCAGTGGGTCGGGACTAGCGGGAGGGTGGAACAATGAGCAGTTCTTC. Variable domain in full (rest from reference TRBV2 and TRBJ2-1): EPEVTQTPSHQVTQMGQEVILRCVPISNHLYFYWYRQILGQKVEFLVSFYNNEISEKSEIFDDQFSVERPDGSNFTLKIRSTKLEDSAMYFCASSGSGLAGGWNNEQFFGPGTRLTVL.